These T cell receptor beta chains were read from a single sample in a study of T cell responses to AZD1222 COVID-19 vaccine. Sequencing used immunoSEQ multiplex PCR; TCRdb keeps in-frame clones, though not all of them. The table has around 90,000 clones, approximately 89% seen once. The specimen comprised peripheral blood, sampled on day 0 of MenACWY control vaccination. Receptors originate from an adult in good health. Each CDR3 is given without its conserved first and last residue. Fields, in order: V gene, CDR3 protein.

>TRBV29-1
SVGWGMGFDTEAF
>TRBV4-2
ASSLRMNTEAF
>TRBV7-2
ASSLRLAKETQY
>TRBV19
ASRSIADTQY
>TRBV14
ASSRQGSSYNSPLH
>TRBV28
ASSLTGTNYGYT
>TRBV6-5
ASTLRTGLNTEAF
>TRBV5-4
ASSLALDTYNTGELF
>TRBV19
ASSIETRQGSDTQY
>TRBV15
ATSRDFGGYDEQY
>TRBV4-1
ASSQDPTGTYEQY
>TRBV7-6
ASSLESPPDNSPLH
>TRBV3-1/TRBV3-2
ASSQGTGIGNTIY
>TRBV29-1
SVEPRRQEEAF
>TRBV20-1
SASPHRPNTEAF
>TRBV6-2/TRBV6-3
ASSPLRDRGLRTEAF
>TRBV5-1
ASSREGGGTEAF
>TRBV19
ASSLGLAGGSSYNEQF
>TRBV2
ASRDGNTEAF
>TRBV7-9
ASSRRSGTGVQETQY
>TRBV10-3
AISGTGTNYGYT
>TRBV19
ASSMEFQEKLF
>TRBV11-3
ASSSRAFSSTDTQY
>TRBV6-5
ASSYSGFENGYT
>TRBV7-9
ASSLEVSGGYT
>TRBV10-2
ASSLGRWTDTQY
>TRBV9
ASSVDSGGNQPQH
>TRBV2
ASSEGVGGTQPQH
>TRBV7-8
ASSSTDLTDTQY
>TRBV6-5
ASSYSGTGIYEQY
>TRBV7-2
ASSRDRVGEQY
>TRBV6-5
ASGEDISGNTIY
>TRBV27
ASSLSTGGVSPLH
>TRBV28
ASRLGTGERYGYT
>TRBV6-2/TRBV6-3
ASSPRDRGPSYEQY
>TRBV11-3
ASSQTAETQY
>TRBV5-6
ASSPPGRGSSYEQY
>TRBV5-6
ASSLGGAGTEAF
>TRBV6-8
ASSGRPGTGGPMNTEAF
>TRBV29-1
SVHPFKGGETQY
>TRBV5-1
ASSLASDNTEAF
>TRBV6-5
ANSARGANTEAF
>TRBV27
ASKSWGAGEGYEQY
>TRBV11-2
ASSLEGWTEAF
>TRBV9
ASSPDLYNEQF
>TRBV28
ASSLGTGGYTEAF
>TRBV3-1/TRBV3-2
ASAPGGFREKLF
>TRBV11-2
ASSRRTLTDTQY
>TRBV29-1
SVSEGGETQY